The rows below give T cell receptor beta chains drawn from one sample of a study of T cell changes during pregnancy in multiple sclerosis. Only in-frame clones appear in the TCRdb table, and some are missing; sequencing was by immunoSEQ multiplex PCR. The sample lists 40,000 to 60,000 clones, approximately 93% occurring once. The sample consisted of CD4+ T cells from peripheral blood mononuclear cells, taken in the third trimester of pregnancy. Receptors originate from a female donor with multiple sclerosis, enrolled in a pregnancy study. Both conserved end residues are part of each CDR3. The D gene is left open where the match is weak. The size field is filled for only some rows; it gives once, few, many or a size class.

CDR3: CASSLALDRTNYGYTF; DNA: TGTGCCAGCAGCTTGGCCCTCGACAGGACAAACTATGGCTACACCTTC; size: NA; D: NA; V: TRBV5-6; J: TRBJ1-2
CDR3: CASSGRTGGLEQYF; DNA: TGTGCCAGCAGCGGACGGACAGGGGGCTTAGAGCAGTACTTC; size: NA; D: TRBD1; V: TRBV7-2; J: TRBJ2-7
CDR3: CASSLRGGAYNEQFF; DNA: TGTGCCAGCAGTTTAAGGGGGGGGGCCTACAATGAGCAGTTCTTC; size: NA; D: NA; V: TRBV27; J: TRBJ2-1
CDR3: CASPAPPGAVGPYEQYF; DNA: TGTGCCAGTCCCGCCCCACCTGGGGCCGTAGGTCCCTACGAGCAGTACTTC; size: NA; D: NA; V: TRBV19; J: TRBJ2-7
CDR3: CASSPQDRGTGNTIYF; DNA: TGTGCCAGCAGCCCGCAAGACAGGGGAACTGGAAACACCATATATTTT; size: NA; D: TRBD1; V: TRBV7-6; J: TRBJ1-3
CDR3: CASRVTFDTEAFF; DNA: TGTGCCAGCAGAGTGACATTTGACACTGAAGCTTTCTTT; size: NA; D: NA; V: TRBV27; J: TRBJ1-1
CDR3: CASSQRASGTQSSGANVLTF; DNA: TGCGCCAGCAGCCAAAGGGCCTCCGGGACACAGAGCTCTGGGGCCAACGTCCTGACTTTC; size: NA; D: NA; V: TRBV4-1; J: TRBJ2-6
CDR3: CASNSPSYEQYF; DNA: TGTGCCAGCAACTCACCTTCCTACGAGCAGTACTTC; size: NA; D: NA; V: TRBV6-1; J: TRBJ2-7
CDR3: CASSSTSRGAGTDTQYF; DNA: TGTGCCAGCAGCTCCACCTCCCGGGGGGCGGGCACAGATACGCAGTATTTT; size: NA; D: NA; V: TRBV7-8; J: TRBJ2-3
CDR3: CASSLEAGDEKLFF; DNA: TGCGCCAGCAGCTTGGAGGCAGGGGATGAAAAACTGTTTTTT; size: NA; D: NA; V: TRBV5-1; J: TRBJ1-4
CDR3: CASKGGPNQPQHF; DNA: TGTGCCAGCAAGGGGGGGCCTAATCAGCCCCAGCATTTT; size: NA; D: NA; V: TRBV28; J: TRBJ1-5
CDR3: CASSTQTGYNEQFF; DNA: TGTGCCAGCAGTACTCAGACAGGGTACAATGAGCAGTTCTTC; size: few; D: TRBD1; V: TRBV27; J: TRBJ2-1
CDR3: CASSLPRLVANNEQFF; DNA: TGTGCCAGCAGCTTACCCCGACTAGTCGCCAACAATGAGCAGTTCTTC; size: once; D: NA; V: TRBV7-8; J: TRBJ2-1
CDR3: CASSLGFGTTDTQYF; DNA: TGTGCCAGCAGCTTGGGCTTTGGGACAACAGATACGCAGTATTTT; size: NA; D: NA; V: TRBV5-5; J: TRBJ2-3
CDR3: CASSLYRDRGQTNTGELFF; DNA: TGCGCCAGCAGCTTGTACCGGGACAGGGGTCAAACGAACACCGGGGAGCTGTTTTTT; size: once; D: TRBD1; V: TRBV5-1; J: TRBJ2-2
CDR3: CASSPRGPSTDTQYF; DNA: TGTGCCAGCAGCCCCAGGGGCCCTAGCACAGATACGCAGTATTTT; size: NA; D: NA; V: TRBV7-3; J: TRBJ2-3
CDR3: CASRDSLASNEQFF; DNA: TGTGCCAGCAGGGATTCGCTAGCCAGCAATGAGCAGTTCTTC; size: NA; D: NA; V: TRBV6-6; J: TRBJ2-1
CDR3: CASSPPSWTGYGYTF; DNA: TGTGCCAGCAGCCCACCCTCTTGGACAGGCTATGGCTACACCTTC; size: NA; D: TRBD1; V: TRBV28; J: TRBJ1-2
CDR3: CASSYSRQGTSYEQYF; DNA: TGTGCCAGCAGTTACTCGAGACAGGGGACCTCCTACGAGCAGTACTTC; size: NA; D: TRBD1; V: TRBV6-5; J: TRBJ2-7
CDR3: CASRRAGAPSEQYF; DNA: TGTGCCAGCAGGCGAGCGGGAGCCCCCTCCGAGCAGTACTTC; size: NA; D: TRBD2; V: TRBV6-5; J: TRBJ2-7
CDR3: CASSLRQGGLNNDYGYTF; DNA: TGTGCCAGCAGTTTGCGACAGGGGGGTTTGAATAATGACTATGGCTACACCTTC; size: NA; D: TRBD1; V: TRBV27; J: TRBJ1-2
CDR3: CASSKGGGYGYTF; DNA: TGTGCCAGCAGCAAAGGGGGCGGGTATGGCTACACCTTC; size: NA; D: TRBD1; V: TRBV7-9; J: TRBJ1-2
CDR3: CASRRALAGTYEQYF; DNA: TGTGCCAGCAGGAGGGCTCTAGCGGGCACCTACGAGCAGTACTTC; size: NA; D: TRBD2; V: TRBV27; J: TRBJ2-7
CDR3: CASSKDSGNTIYF; DNA: TGTGCCAGTTCTAAGGACAGTGGAAACACCATATATTTT; size: once; D: NA; V: TRBV7-2; J: TRBJ1-3